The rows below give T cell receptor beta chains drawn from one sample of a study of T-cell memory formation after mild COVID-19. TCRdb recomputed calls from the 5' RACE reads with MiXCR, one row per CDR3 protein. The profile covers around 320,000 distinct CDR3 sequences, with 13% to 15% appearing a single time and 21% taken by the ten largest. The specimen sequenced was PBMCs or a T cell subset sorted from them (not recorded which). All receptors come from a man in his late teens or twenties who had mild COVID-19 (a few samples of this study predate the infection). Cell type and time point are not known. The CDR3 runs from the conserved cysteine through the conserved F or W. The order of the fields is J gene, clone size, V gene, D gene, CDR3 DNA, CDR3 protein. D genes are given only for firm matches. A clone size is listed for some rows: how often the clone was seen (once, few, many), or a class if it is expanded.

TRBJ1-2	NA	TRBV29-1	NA	TGCAGCGTTGGGGATCCTTCTCCCCATAACTATGGCTACACCTTC	CSVGDPSPHNYGYTF
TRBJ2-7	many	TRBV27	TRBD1	TGTGCCAGCAGTCACGGACAGGGTACCGAGTACTTC	CASSHGQGTEYF
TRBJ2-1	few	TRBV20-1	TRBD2	TGCAGTGCTAGGGGGACTAGCGGGACCTACAATGAGCAGTTCTTC	CSARGTSGTYNEQFF
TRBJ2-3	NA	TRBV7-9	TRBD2	TGTGCCAGCAGCTTCGGGGGGGCACCAGATACGCAGTATTTT	CASSFGGAPDTQYF
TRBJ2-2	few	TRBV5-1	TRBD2	TGCGCCAGCAGCAGATACCCAACTAGCGGTGGGACCGGGGAGCTGTTTTTT	CASSRYPTSGGTGELFF
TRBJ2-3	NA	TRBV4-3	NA	TGCGCCAGCAGCCAAGAATGGGCGGACGGTGGCCCGTATAATACGCAGTATTTT	CASSQEWADGGPYNTQYF
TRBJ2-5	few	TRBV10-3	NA	TGTGCCATCAATTCGAGGGGGAGGGACCAAGAGACCCAGTACTTC	CAINSRGRDQETQYF
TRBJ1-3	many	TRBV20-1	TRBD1	TGCAGTGCTAGAGTGGCAGGGGGCAGGGACACCATATATTTT	CSARVAGGRDTIYF
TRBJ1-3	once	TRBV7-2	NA	TGTGCCAGCAGCGCCAGGGCTGGAAACACCATATATTTT	CASSARAGNTIYF
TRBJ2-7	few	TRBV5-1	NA	TGCGCCAGCAGCCCCCGGGACAACTCCTACGAGCAGTACTTC	CASSPRDNSYEQYF
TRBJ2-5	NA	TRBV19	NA	TGTGCCAGTAGTTCGGTAAAAACCGGCCAAGAGACCCAGTACTTC	CASSSVKTGQETQYF
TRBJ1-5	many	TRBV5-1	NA	TGCGCCAGCAGCCCGGGAGCGTATAGCAATCAGCCCCAGCATTTT	CASSPGAYSNQPQHF
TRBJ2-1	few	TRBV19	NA	TGTGCCAGTAGTATGGGGGGGCCGGATGAGCAGTTCTTC	CASSMGGPDEQFF
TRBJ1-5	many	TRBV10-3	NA	TGTGCCATCAGTGCGCAGAATAGCAATCAGCCCCAGCATTTT	CAISAQNSNQPQHF
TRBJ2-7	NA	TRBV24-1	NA	TGTGCCACCAGTAAGGCGACGACCTACGAGCAGTACTTC	CATSKATTYEQYF
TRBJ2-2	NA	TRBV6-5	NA	TGTGCCAGCAGAATCACGATCAGCACCGGGGAGCTGTTTTTT	CASRITISTGELFF
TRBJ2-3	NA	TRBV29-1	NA	TGCAGCGTTGAAGATCAGGAACGGGCCTGGGATACGCAGTATTTT	CSVEDQERAWDTQYF
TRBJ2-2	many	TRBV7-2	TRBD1	TGTGCCAGCAGCCCTATGGGGACAGGGGCCGGGGAGCTGTTTTTT	CASSPMGTGAGELFF
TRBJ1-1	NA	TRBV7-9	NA	TGTGCCAGCAGGCGCGAGCGGGAAGTTCGGAACACTGAAGCTTTCTTT	CASRREREVRNTEAFF
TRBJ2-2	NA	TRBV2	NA	TGTGCCAGCAGTGAAGCATTCGTAGGGCTCGGGGAGCTGTTTTTT	CASSEAFVGLGELFF
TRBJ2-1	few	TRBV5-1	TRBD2	TGCGCCAGCAGCTTGAGAGCGGGGGGGCTCGATGAGCAGTTCTTC	CASSLRAGGLDEQFF
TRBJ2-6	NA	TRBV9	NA	TGTGCCAGCAGCAAACAGGGCAAAGGGGCCAACGTCCTGACTTTC	CASSKQGKGANVLTF
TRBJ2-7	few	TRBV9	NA	TGTGCCAGCAGCGTAGCTGTGGGGGACCACGAGCAGTACTTC	CASSVAVGDHEQYF
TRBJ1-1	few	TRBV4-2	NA	TGTGCCAGCAGCCGACTTAGGCAGGATGAAGCTTTCTTT	CASSRLRQDEAFF
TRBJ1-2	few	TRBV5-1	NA	TGCGCCAGCAGCTTCTGGGGTAGTGATGGCTACACCTTC	CASSFWGSDGYTF